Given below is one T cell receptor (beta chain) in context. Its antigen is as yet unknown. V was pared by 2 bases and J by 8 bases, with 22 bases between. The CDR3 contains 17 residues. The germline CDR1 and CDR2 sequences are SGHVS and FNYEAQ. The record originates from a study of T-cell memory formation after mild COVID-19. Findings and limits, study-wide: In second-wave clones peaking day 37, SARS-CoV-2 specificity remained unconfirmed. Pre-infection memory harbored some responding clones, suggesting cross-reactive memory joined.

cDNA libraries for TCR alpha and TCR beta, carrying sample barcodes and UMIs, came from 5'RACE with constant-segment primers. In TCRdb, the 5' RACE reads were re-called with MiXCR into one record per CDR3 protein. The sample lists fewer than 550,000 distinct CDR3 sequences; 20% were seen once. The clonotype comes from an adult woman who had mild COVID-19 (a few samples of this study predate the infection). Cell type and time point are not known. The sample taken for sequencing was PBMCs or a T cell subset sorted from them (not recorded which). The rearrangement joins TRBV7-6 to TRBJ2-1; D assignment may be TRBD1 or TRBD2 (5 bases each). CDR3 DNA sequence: TGTGCCAGCAGCTTACAGGGTGGCAGAGGGATTTTGGATGAGCAGTTCTTC. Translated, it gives CASSLQGGRGILDEQFF.